Below, one T cell receptor (beta chain) is given with its context. Trimming shortened V by 4 bases and J by 4 bases, and 8 bases separated the two germline ends. In germline, CDR1 is SGHNT, CDR2 YYREEE (reference sequence). CDR3 size: 12 residues. TCRdb keeps only in-frame clones here, not all; method: immunoSEQ multiplex PCR. The repertoire holds about 74,000 clones, around 86% seen once, with 29% in the top ten. The entry originates in a study of blood T cell repertoires in COVID-19. In the study overall: Some COVID-19 samples were acute and others convalescent; all came from the United States, Italy and Spain.

The chain links TRBV5-4 to TRBJ1-2; D gene unclear. The clonotype comes from an elderly woman with active or convalescent COVID-19. The sample consisted of peripheral blood. CDR3 in amino acids: CASSPGGYGYTF. As DNA, the CDR3 is TGTGCCAGCAGCCCGGGTGGCTATGGCTACACCTTC.